This TCR beta chain is drawn from a study of cytomegalovirus exposure and HLA in healthy donors. Looked up from germline, CDR1 is GTSNPN and CDR2 is SVGIG (reference sequence). This CDR3 contains 12 residues. Between the trimmed V and J ends, which lost 1 base and 7 bases, there was a span of 11 bases. Amplification used 60 Vbeta primers and 13 Jbeta primers. Sequencing was performed with immunoSEQ multiplex PCR; in TCRdb, only in-frame clones are kept and a portion is missing. The top ten clones hold about 4.6% of a sample with about 120,000 clones, roughly 10% of them seen once. This clone occurred a few times. The antigen is not known. Study-wide findings and caveats: TCR beta chain V- and J-gene trimming was linked, in a later analysis, to a missense variant in DCLRE1C.

Sample: PBMCs. The V call is TRBV30, the J call TRBJ2-7; TRBD1 might be the D (5 bases). The TCR sequence derives from a woman under 30 in good health and CMV-seropositive. CDR3 protein: CAWSGSGWEQYF. CDR3 bases: TGTGCCTGGAGTGGTTCAGGGTGGGAGCAGTACTTC. The full variable domain, with the rest looked up from reference TRBV30 and TRBJ2-7, is SQTIHQWPATLVQPVGSPLSLECTVEGTSNPNLYWYRQAAGRGLQLLFYSVGIGQISSEVPQNLSASRPQDRQFILSSKKLLLSDSGFYLCAWSGSGWEQYFGPGTRLTVT.